This T cell receptor beta chain was identified in a study of blood T cell repertoires in COVID-19. About the study: T cells, B-cell-depleted T cells, or PBMCs supplied cDNA or gDNA.

Method: immunoSEQ multiplex PCR; TCRdb's copy keeps in-frame clones and lacks some. The data contain approximately 210,000 clones, 80% to 90% of them singletons. Germline assignment: CDR1 SGHDN and CDR2 FVKESK. The V gene end was trimmed by 2 bases and the J gene end by 10 bases; junction bases not matched to a gene: 13. This CDR3 region has 17 residues. The specimen was peripheral blood. The sequence was obtained from a man in his forties or fifties with acute or convalescent COVID-19. V usage is TRBV14 and J usage is TRBJ2-1, with 11 bases that match TRBD2. CDR3 bases: TGTGCCAGCAGCCAACCCCGGGTAGCGGGAGGGCCTAGGGAGCAGTTCTTC. Its protein product is CASSQPRVAGGPREQFF.